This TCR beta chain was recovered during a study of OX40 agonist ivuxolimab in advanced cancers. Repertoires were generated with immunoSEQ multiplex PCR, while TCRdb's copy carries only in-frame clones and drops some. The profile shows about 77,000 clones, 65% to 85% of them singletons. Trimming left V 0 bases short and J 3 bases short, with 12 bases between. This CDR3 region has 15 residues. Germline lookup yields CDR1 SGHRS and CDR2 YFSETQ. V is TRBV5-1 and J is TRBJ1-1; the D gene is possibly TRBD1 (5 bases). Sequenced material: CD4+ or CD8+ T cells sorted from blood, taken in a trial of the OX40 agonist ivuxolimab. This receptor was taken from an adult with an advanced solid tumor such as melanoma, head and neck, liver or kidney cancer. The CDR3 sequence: CASSLAVGGDTEAFF. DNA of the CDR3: TGCGCCAGCAGCTTGGCAGTCGGGGGAGACACTGAAGCTTTCTTT.